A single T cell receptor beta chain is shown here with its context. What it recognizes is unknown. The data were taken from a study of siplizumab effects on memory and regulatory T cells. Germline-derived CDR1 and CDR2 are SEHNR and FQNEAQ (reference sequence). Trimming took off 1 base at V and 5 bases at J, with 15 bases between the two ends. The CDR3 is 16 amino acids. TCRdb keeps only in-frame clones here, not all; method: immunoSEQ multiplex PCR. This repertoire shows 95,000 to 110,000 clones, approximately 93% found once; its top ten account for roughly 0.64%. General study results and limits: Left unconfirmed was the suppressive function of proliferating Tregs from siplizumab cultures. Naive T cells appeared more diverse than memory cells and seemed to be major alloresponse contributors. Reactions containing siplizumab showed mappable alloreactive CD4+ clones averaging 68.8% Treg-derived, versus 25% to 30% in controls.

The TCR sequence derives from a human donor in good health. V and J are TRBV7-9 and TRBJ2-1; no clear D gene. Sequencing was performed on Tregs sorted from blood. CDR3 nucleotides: TGTGCCAGCAGCTTAGGGCACAAGGGTCCAAACAATGAGCAGTTCTTC. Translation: CASSLGHKGPNNEQFF.